A single sample is the source of the 24 T cell receptor beta chains below, sequenced in a study of blood T cells in healthy people across ages. With a J-beta primer mix and a sample-barcoded 5' primer, a second PCR ran about 7 to 12 cycles. One entry per CDR3 protein results from TCRdb running MiXCR on the 5' RACE reads. Of more than 1 million distinct CDR3 sequences listed, less than 50% were seen once; the top ten hold approximately 17%. The sample taken for sequencing was blood. The receptor set was obtained from a woman aged 55-69 years in good health.

The chain is built from TRBV5-6 and TRBJ1-1; 7 bases are a match to TRBD1. The V gene's germline CDR1 is SGHDT and CDR2 YYEEEE. V shed 4 bases, J shed 1 base, and the junction held 7 bases outside the gene matches. The CDR3 is made up of 15 amino acids. This chain's CDR3 is CASSLYRGPNTEAFF. CDR3 bases: TGTGCCAGCAGCCTATACAGGGGCCCGAACACTGAAGCTTTCTTT.

This chain uses TRBV9 with TRBJ2-1, with 7 nucleotides matching TRBD2. V lost 2 bases to trimming and J lost 6 bases; unmatched junction nucleotides: 8. CDR1 is SGDLS and CDR2 is YYNGEE in the germline V gene. The CDR3 loop spans 15 amino acids. CDR3 loop: CASSVLAVATNEQFF. In DNA form, the CDR3 reads TGTGCCAGCAGCGTCCTAGCGGTAGCTACCAATGAGCAGTTCTTC. The whole variable domain, filled in from reference TRBV9 and TRBJ2-1, reads DSGVTQTPKHLITATGQRVTLRCSPRSGDLSVYWYQQSLDQGLQFLIQYYNGEERAKGNILERFSAQQFPDLHSELNLSSLELGDSALYFCASSVLAVATNEQFFGPGTRLTVL.

This clonotype has just a few counts. The chain links TRBV4-2 to TRBJ2-1, with TRBD1 matching over 9 bases. The CDR3 totals 17 residues. The germline V gene has CDR1 LGHNA and CDR2 YNFKEQ. Trimming removed 1 base from V and 5 bases from J; junction bases left unmatched: 9. In DNA form, the CDR3 reads TGTGCCAGCAGCCAAGCGACAACAGGGGGCAACCACAATGAGCAGTTCTTC. It is translated as CASSQATTGGNHNEQFF.

The V call is TRBV12-5, the J call TRBJ2-5; TRBD2 matches at 13 bases. Per the germline V gene, CDR1 is LGHNT and CDR2 is FRNRAP. J lost 5 bases, V lost 6 bases, and 6 bases had no gene match. The CDR3 is made up of 15 amino acids. CDR3 sequence (DNA): TGTGCTAGTGGCCGCGGGACTAGCGGGACCGAGACCCAGTACTTC. This codes for CASGRGTSGTETQYF.

Points on this clonotype: Compared with germline, one end of the junction differs, possibly owing to a read error. The chain carries TRBV6-5 and TRBJ2-1, with 9 bases lining up with TRBD1. This CDR3 contains 16 residues. CDR1 is MNHEY, CDR2 SVGAGI, per germline. CDR3 protein: CASHTHRDREDNGQFF. CDR3 DNA sequence: TGTGCCAGCCACACACACCGGGACAGGGAAGACAATGGGCAGTTCTTC.

The chain employs TRBV5-1 and TRBJ2-7, with unresolved D. The V gene's germline CDR1 is SGHRS and CDR2 YFSETQ. V was cut by 1 base and J by 0 bases, with 8 bases left in between. The CDR3 runs to 14 residues. The CDR3 reads CASSLSLSSYEQYF. CDR3 sequence (DNA): TGCGCCAGCAGCTTGAGTTTAAGCTCCTACGAGCAGTACTTC.

This clonotype was seen just once. It may be a read error: a sequence one base away is much more abundant. V is TRBV2 and J is TRBJ2-7; either TRBD1 or TRBD2 may supply D (5 bases each). The V gene's germline CDR1 is SNHLY and CDR2 FYNNEI. CDR3 length equals 13 residues. In DNA, the CDR3 is TGTACCAGCAAGGGGCTAGCAGCCTACGAGCAGTACTTC. This translates into CTSKGLAAYEQYF.

Only a few counts were recorded for this clonotype. The chain joins TRBV5-1 to TRBJ2-5, with TRBD1 matching 9 bases. The CDR3 extends over 15 amino acids. CDR1 and CDR2 from the germline V gene are SGHRS and YFSETQ. With V trimmed by 4 bases and J by 0 bases, 4 bases remained unmatched. The CDR3 DNA sequence: TGCGCCAGCAGCCCCCGGGACAGGGACCAAGAGACCCAGTACTTC. Encoded protein: CASSPRDRDQETQYF.

The genes are TRBV24-1 and TRBJ2-7; D is possibly TRBD2 (6 bases). Germline CDR1 is KGHDR and CDR2 is SFDVKD. The ends were cut back, 9 bases at V and 3 bases at J, with 14 bases in the middle. The CDR3 length is 13 residues. CDR3 bases: TGTGCCACCGCCGGGACTCCTAACTACGAGCAGTACTTC. Translated, it gives CATAGTPNYEQYF.

CDR3: CASSNDRDEFF. DNA for the CDR3: TGTGCCAGCAGCAACGACAGGGATGAGTTCTTC. The rearrangement links TRBV7-9 to TRBJ2-1; 7 bases match TRBD1. Germline CDR1 and CDR2: SEHNR and FQNEAQ (reference sequence). The CDR3 runs to 11 residues. The V gene end was trimmed by 5 bases and the J gene end by 14 bases; junction bases not matched to a gene: 6.

There are a few counts of this clonotype. Germline and junction disagree at one end, which may indicate a read error. The rearrangement links TRBV20-1 to TRBJ1-1; D is perhaps TRBD1 (5 bases). This CDR3 region has 10 residues. The V gene's germline CDR1 is DFQATT and CDR2 SNEGSKA (reference sequence). The CDR3 coding sequence is TGCAGTGCAGAGGACACTGAGGCTTTCTTT. Protein product: CSAEDTEAFF.

The chain has TRBV2 and TRBJ1-6; D perhaps matches TRBD1 (5 bases). V lost 2 bases and J lost 7, with 12 bases in between. The CDR3 runs 15 residues. The V gene's germline CDR1 is SNHLY and CDR2 FYNNEI. For the CDR3, the DNA is TGTGCCAGCAGTGAAATCGAGGGGTTGAATTCACCCCTCCACTTT. Translating gives CASSEIEGLNSPLHF. Drawing the rest from reference TRBV2 and TRBJ1-6, the complete variable domain is EPEVTQTPSHQVTQMGQEVILRCVPISNHLYFYWYRQILGQKVEFLVSFYNNEISEKSEIFDDQFSVERPDGSNFTLKIRSTKLEDSAMYFCASSEIEGLNSPLHFGNGTRLTVT.

Comments on this clonotype: The junction shows a germline mismatch at one end, possibly a read error. The V gene is TRBV20-1, the J gene TRBJ2-6; a weak D match, TRBD1 (5 bases). Germline V gene sequence: CDR1 DFQATT, CDR2 SNEGSKA (reference sequence). The CDR3 sequence is 15 residues long. Here the CDR3 DNA reads TGCAGTGCGTCCCAGGGTCCCTCTGGGGCCGACGTCCTGACTTTC. This gives the protein CSASQGPSGADVLTF.

The chain links TRBV6-6 to TRBJ2-1; the D is unclear. The V and J ends lost 8 bases and 7 bases respectively, with 18 bases between them. Germline-derived CDR1 and CDR2 are MNHNY and SVGAGI (reference sequence). There are 14 residues in the CDR3. The CDR3 sequence is CASSPSGTVNEQFF. CDR3 DNA: TGTGCCAGCTCACCCTCGGGTACAGTTAATGAGCAGTTCTTC.

Turning to this clonotype: Its ends do not fully match the called genes, so a read error is possible. This sequence joins TRBV7-6 and TRBJ2-1, with D unresolved. CDR3 length: 12 residues. Germline V gene sequence: CDR1 SGHVS, CDR2 FNYEAQ. The CDR3 bases are TGTGCCAGCAGCCGGCCGCCCGATGAGCGGTTCTTC. Its translation: CASSRPPDERFF. Complete variable domain (other parts from reference TRBV7-6 and TRBJ2-1): GAGVSQSPRYKVTKRGQDVALRCDPISGHVSLYWYRQALGQGPEFLTYFNYEAQQDKSGLPNDRFSAERPEGSISTLTIQRTEQRDSAMYRCASSRPPDERFFGPGTRLTVL.

This rearrangement joins TRBV29-1 to TRBJ2-5, with D possibly being TRBD2 (7 bases). CDR1 is SQVTM, CDR2 ANQGSEA, per germline. CDR3 length: 12 residues. Trimming cost V 6 bases and J 5 bases, with 13 bases left between them. The DNA for the CDR3 is TGCAGCGTGAGGGAGGGGGTCGAGACCCAGTACTTC. It codes for CSVREGVETQYF.

This clonotype was seen more than once but under ten times. The rearrangement links TRBV9 to TRBJ2-7; the D is unclear. Germline V gene sequence: CDR1 SGDLS, CDR2 YYNGEE. V gave up 3 bases and J gave up 4 bases, with 11 bases separating them. The CDR3 sequence is 13 residues long. The CDR3 nucleotides read TGTGCCAGCAGCGCTCCATCCCGATACGAGCAGTACTTC. It specifies CASSAPSRYEQYF. The full variable domain, its missing parts supplied by reference TRBV9 and TRBJ2-7, is DSGVTQTPKHLITATGQRVTLRCSPRSGDLSVYWYQQSLDQGLQFLIQYYNGEERAKGNILERFSAQQFPDLHSELNLSSLELGDSALYFCASSAPSRYEQYFGPGTRLTVT.

The V call is TRBV15, the J call TRBJ2-1; a possible D gene is TRBD2 (6 bases). The germline CDR1 and CDR2 sequences are LNHNV and YYDKDF (reference sequence). The CDR3 length is 15 residues. V was clipped by 5 bases and J by 8 bases, with 19 bases between them. CDR3 in amino acids: CATSAGRANGDEQFF. CDR3 coding DNA: TGTGCCACCAGCGCGGGACGGGCTAATGGGGATGAGCAGTTCTTC.

This clonotype was picked up a small number of times. The gene calls are TRBV4-1 and TRBJ2-6; D gene unclear. The CDR3 has 17 residues. The V gene's germline CDR1 is MGHRA and CDR2 YSYEKL. The V and J ends lost 4 bases and 0 bases respectively, with 13 bases between them. The CDR3 region has the DNA TGCGCCAGCAGCCCTGGTGTCCGGACCTCTGGGGCCAACGTCCTGACTTTC. Its protein is CASSPGVRTSGANVLTF.

The chain is built from TRBV9 and TRBJ2-1, with 8 nucleotides matching TRBD2. The ends lost 4 bases at V and 9 bases at J; junction bases unmatched: 18. This CDR3 spans 17 amino acids. The V gene's germline CDR1 is SGDLS and CDR2 YYNGEE. CDR3 sequence reads: CASSISLGAAGGSEQFF. DNA for the CDR3: TGTGCCAGCAGCATCTCTCTCGGGGCGGCGGGAGGCAGTGAGCAGTTCTTC.

The chain is built from TRBV20-1 and TRBJ1-4; D unclear. The CDR3 is 14 amino acids. The V end was cut by 3 bases, the J end by 8 bases, with 16 bases between. The germline V gene has CDR1 DFQATT and CDR2 SNEGSKA (reference sequence). CDR3 nucleotides: TGCAGTGCTAGTGAACGCGGGATTGGGGAAAAACTGTTTTTT. As protein: CSASERGIGEKLFF.

Only a few counts were recorded for this clonotype. CDR3 DNA sequence: TGTGCCAGCAGTTTTGGACGGTACTACGAGCAGTACTTC. This gives the protein CASSFGRYYEQYF. The J gene is TRBJ2-7, the V gene TRBV27; D unresolved. The germline V gene encodes CDR1 MNHEY and CDR2 SMNVEV (reference sequence). V lost 3 bases, J lost 3 bases, and 9 bases lay in between. The CDR3 spans 13 residues.

This rearrangement joins TRBV20-1 to TRBJ1-1; TRBD1 matches 10 bases. J gave up 4 bases and V 2 bases, and 1 base lay outside the gene matches. CDR3 size: 13 residues. Germline CDR1 and CDR2: DFQATT and SNEGSKA (reference sequence). CDR3 nucleotides: TGCAGTGCTAGACGGACAGGGGGCACTGAAGCTTTCTTT. Its protein product is CSARRTGGTEAFF.

V gene TRBV24-1 combines with J gene TRBJ2-1, with TRBD2 identical over 12 bases. The V gene end was trimmed by 5 bases and the J gene end by 7 bases; junction bases not matched to a gene: 8. The V gene's germline CDR1 is KGHDR and CDR2 SFDVKD. This CDR3 is built from 16 residues. The CDR3 coding sequence is TGTGCCACCAGTGGTCCTCTGACTAGCGGGAGTAATGAGCAGTTCTTC. Amino acid sequence: CATSGPLTSGSNEQFF.